A single sample gave rise to the 18 T cell receptor beta chains below, sequenced in a study of cytomegalovirus exposure and HLA in healthy donors. 60 Vbeta and 13 Jbeta primers were used in PCR. Sequenced by immunoSEQ multiplex PCR; TCRdb stores in-frame clones only, minus some. The table has 200,000 to 300,000 clones, more than 70% seen once. Sequenced material: PBMCs. The receptors originated from a boy aged 5-17 years in good health and CMV-seronegative.

This clone showed up just a few times. The chain uses TRBV7-8 and TRBJ1-5, with 7 bases identical to TRBD1. The CDR3 runs to 14 residues. Germline V lookup: CDR1 SGHVS, CDR2 FQNEAQ. Trimming removed 2 bases from V and 5 bases from J; junction bases left unmatched: 3. The CDR3 is CASSLRGGDQPQHF. CDR3 bases: TGTGCCAGCAGCTTAAGAGGGGGCGATCAGCCCCAGCATTTT.

The CDR3 protein is CASSEIGGGDQPQHF. The CDR3 region has the DNA TGCGCCAGCAGTGAAATAGGGGGCGGTGATCAGCCCCAGCATTTT. V and J are TRBV10-2 and TRBJ1-5; TRBD1 matches 7 bases. With V trimmed by 3 bases and J by 5 bases, 7 bases remained unmatched. This CDR3 region has 15 residues. The germline V gene has CDR1 WSHSY and CDR2 SAAADI.

The chain is built from TRBV5-1 and TRBJ1-1, with 12 bases that match TRBD1. With V trimmed by 4 bases and J by 5 bases, 9 bases remained unmatched. From germline, CDR1 is SGHRS and CDR2 YFSETQ. This CDR3 has 16 amino acids. CDR3 protein: CASSTGDRGPGTEAFF. The CDR3 DNA reads as TGCGCCAGCAGCACGGGGGACAGGGGGCCGGGGACTGAAGCTTTCTTT.

This clone was recorded only once. V gene TRBV21-1 combines with J gene TRBJ2-5; the table's D call, TRBD1, was not checked against the DNA. The closer fit of TRBJ2-7 to the DNA end suggests the J call may be wrong. TRBV21-1 is listed as a pseudogene. The CDR3 length is 14 residues. The chain's CDR3 is CATRDRNYLTEQYF. The DNA of the CDR3 is TGTGCCACCAGAGACAGGAACTATTTGACCGAGCAGTACTTC.

This rearrangement joins TRBV6-5 to TRBJ1-1; 7 nucleotides align to TRBD1. The CDR3 totals 14 residues. Germline-derived CDR1 and CDR2 are MNHEY and SVGAGI. The V segment lost 7 bases and the J segment 3 bases; nucleotides outside the gene matches: 8. In nucleotides, the CDR3 is TGTGCCAGCACCAGAGGGGGCAGGTACACTGAAGCTTTCTTT. Translation gives CASTRGGRYTEAFF.

This chain joins TRBV5-4 and TRBJ2-3, with TRBD2 as a possible D gene (6 bases). The ends were cut back, 7 bases at V and 0 bases at J, with 15 bases in the middle. CDR1 and CDR2 (germline): SGHNT, YYREEE (reference sequence). The CDR3 totals 15 residues. The CDR3 sequence: CASGAWDSSTDTQYF. CDR3 sequence (DNA): TGTGCCAGCGGGGCTTGGGACTCAAGCACAGATACGCAGTATTTT.

The rearrangement joins TRBV7-9 to TRBJ2-3; no definite D call. Germline loops: CDR1 SEHNR, CDR2 FQNEAQ (reference sequence). Trimming shortened V by 2 bases and J by 8 bases, and 14 bases separated the two germline ends. CDR3 size: 14 residues. The DNA for the CDR3 is TGTGCCAGCAGCTTACCCCTAGTACGTACTACGCAGTATTTT. The encoded protein is CASSLPLVRTTQYF.

This chain links TRBV7-2 with TRBJ1-2; 8 nucleotides match TRBD1. The CDR3 runs 12 residues. CDR1 and CDR2 (germline): SGHTA, FQGNSA. V shed 5 bases, J shed 7 bases, and the junction held 3 bases outside the gene matches. The CDR3 reads CASSGDRGGYTF. The CDR3 DNA is TGTGCCAGCAGCGGAGACAGGGGTGGCTACACCTTC.

The rearrangement joins TRBV11-3 to TRBJ2-7, with 13 bases aligning to TRBD2. Trimming removed 5 bases from V and 7 bases from J; junction bases left unmatched: 8. The CDR3 runs 15 residues. Per the germline V gene, CDR1 is SGHNT and CDR2 is YENEEA. The CDR3 DNA is TGTGCCAGCAGCCGGGGACTAGCGGGGCAGTGGGAGCAGTACTTC. This encodes CASSRGLAGQWEQYF. The full variable domain, completed using reference TRBV11-3 and TRBJ2-7, is EAGVVQSPRYKIIEKKQPVAFWCNPISGHNTLYWYLQNLGQGPELLIRYENEEAVDDSQLPKDRFSAERLKGVDSTLKIQPAELGDSAVYLCASSRGLAGQWEQYFGPGTRLTVT.

The chain joins TRBV6-5 to TRBJ2-5; 7 bases are a match to TRBD2. Germline CDR1 is MNHEY and CDR2 is SVGAGI. V lost 0 bases to trimming and J lost 2 bases; unmatched junction nucleotides: 6. CDR3 length equals 16 residues. The CDR3 nucleotides are TGTGCCAGCAGTTACTCGACTAGCTTAGGTCAAGAGACCCAGTACTTC. Its translation is CASSYSTSLGQETQYF.

DNA for the CDR3: TGTGCCAGCAGCGAGGCACTTGGCGGGAGGGCCACAGATACGCAGTATTTT. As protein: CASSEALGGRATDTQYF. The J gene is TRBJ2-3, the V gene TRBV7-9, with 9 bases aligning to TRBD2. V lost 5 bases and J lost 2; bases outside the gene matches: 11. The germline V gene encodes CDR1 SEHNR and CDR2 FQNEAQ (reference sequence). The CDR3 is 17 residues long.

This clone appeared once. This chain uses TRBV5-1 with TRBJ1-3; 7 bases match TRBD1. J was trimmed by 6 bases and V by 0 bases; bases with no gene match: 3. The CDR3 consists of 14 residues. Germline CDR1 SGHRS, CDR2 YFSETQ. CDR3 nucleotides: TGCGCCAGCAGCTTGGGACAGGGTACAAACACCATATATTTT. The encoded protein is CASSLGQGTNTIYF.

The chain is built from TRBV30 and TRBJ1-3; D not certain. CDR3 length: 14 residues. CDR1 and CDR2 from the germline V gene are GTSNPN and SVGIG (reference sequence). V was clipped by 2 bases and J by 2 bases, with 10 bases between them. This chain's CDR3 is CAWSNGQTGNTIYF. The DNA of the CDR3 is TGTGCCTGGAGTAATGGGCAGACTGGAAACACCATATATTTT.

This chain connects TRBV11-2 to TRBJ2-6, with 8 positions matching TRBD1. The germline V gene encodes CDR1 SGHAT and CDR2 FQNNGV. This CDR3 comprises 15 residues. V trimming: 5 bases; J trimming: 4 bases; junction bases outside the gene matches: 4. The CDR3: CASSRTGTGANVLTF. Here the CDR3 DNA reads TGTGCCAGCAGCCGGACAGGGACCGGGGCCAACGTCCTGACTTTC.

CDR3 nucleotides: TGTGCCAGCAGCCAGGTCGGTTGGTCCGGCTACACCTTC. Residues: CASSQVGWSGYTF. This chain links TRBV14 with TRBJ1-2; unclear D gene. The CDR3 is 13 amino acids. The V gene's germline CDR1 is SGHDN and CDR2 FVKESK. Trimming pared 3 bases from V and 8 bases from J, leaving 13 bases between.

J is TRBJ1-2 and V is TRBV7-6; D possibly corresponds to TRBD1 (5 bases). CDR1 is SGHVS, CDR2 FNYEAQ, per germline. The CDR3 loop spans 14 amino acids. Trimming removed 5 bases from V and 4 bases from J, with 14 bases in between. The CDR3 DNA reads TGTGCCAGCAGCCCACGGGAGGGGAGCTATGGCTACACCTTC. It yields the protein CASSPREGSYGYTF.

The chain carries TRBV7-8 and TRBJ1-2; perhaps TRBD1 as D (5 bases). The V gene's germline CDR1 is SGHVS and CDR2 FQNEAQ. Trimming removed 3 bases from V and 6 bases from J, with 14 bases in between. The CDR3 spans 14 residues. CDR3 sequence reads: CASSFRVGVNGYTF. CDR3 nucleotide sequence: TGTGCCAGCAGCTTCAGGGTTGGCGTAAATGGCTACACCTTC.

This chain links TRBV5-4 with TRBJ2-1; 8 bases are a match to TRBD2. CDR1 SGHNT and CDR2 YYREEE come from the germline V gene (reference sequence). V lost 0 bases to trimming and J lost 8 bases; unmatched junction nucleotides: 7. This CDR3 is built from 15 residues. The CDR3 protein is CASSLASSGSYEQFF. Here the CDR3 DNA reads TGTGCCAGCAGCTTGGCGTCGAGCGGGAGTTATGAGCAGTTCTTC.